This TCR beta chain was observed in a study of cytomegalovirus exposure and HLA in healthy donors. Germline lookup yields CDR1 MNHEY and CDR2 SVGAGI. Trimming left V 0 bases short and J 6 bases short, with 11 bases between. The CDR3 loop spans 14 amino acids. This PCR relied on a set of 60 Vbeta primers and 13 Jbeta primers. The protocol was immunoSEQ multiplex PCR, while the TCRdb copy is restricted to in-frame clones and leaves out a portion. This table holds about 190,000 clones, 60% to 80% found once. The sequenced sample was PBMCs. V usage is TRBV6-5 and J usage is TRBJ1-1; D gene unclear. This sequence was found in a woman in her thirties in good health and CMV-seropositive. CDR3 protein: CASSYSSGVAEAFF. The CDR3 DNA reads as TGTGCCAGCAGTTACTCGAGCGGGGTAGCTGAAGCTTTCTTT.